This T cell receptor beta chain was profiled in a study of OX40 agonist ivuxolimab in advanced cancers. The overall study: Prior checkpoint blockade (anti-PD-1, anti-PD-L1 or anti-CTLA-4) was permitted; around 37% had it. Findings and limits, study-wide: Expanded clones were, on average, more numerous among CD8+ T cells than CD4+. At 0.1 to 3.0 mg/kg, clonal expansion of CD4+ and CD8+ blood T cells had occurred by week 6.

Sampling of blood occurred at baseline, cycle 4 day 1, and cycle 7 day 1. The assay was immunoSEQ multiplex PCR, and TCRdb's table has in-frame clones only and misses some. The sample includes 60,000 to 80,000 clones, about 81% seen only once; the top ten take roughly 5.3%. The CDR3 runs 14 residues. V was shortened by 4 bases and J by 3 bases, with 13 bases between the two germline ends. CDR1 is MNHNS and CDR2 is SASEGT in the germline V gene. A note on this clone: Its cognate antigen is unknown.

Here the sequenced sample was CD4+ or CD8+ T cells sorted from blood, taken in a trial of the OX40 agonist ivuxolimab. This chain joins TRBV6-1 and TRBJ2-7, with a possible D match to TRBD1 (6 bases). This TCR was sampled from an adult with an advanced solid tumor such as melanoma, head and neck, liver or kidney cancer. As DNA, the CDR3 is TGTGCCAGCAGTGGTTCAGGGGTCGGCTACGAGCAGTACTTC. Amino acid sequence: CASSGSGVGYEQYF.